Below, one TCR beta chain is given with its context. The sample belongs to a study of shared T cell receptors in the human thymus. Method: immunoSEQ multiplex PCR; TCRdb's copy keeps in-frame clones and lacks some. The data hold over 350,000 clones, with around 95% observed a single time. This CDR3 contains 12 residues. Germline CDR1 reads SNHLY; CDR2 reads FYNNEI. The V gene lost 6 bases and the J gene lost 3 bases, with 6 bases spanning the gap. The sequence was collected from a human donor. J is TRBJ2-1 and V is TRBV2; D is unclear. Sequencing input: thymocytes. CDR3 in DNA: TGTGCCAGCAGGGCGAACTACAATGAGCAGTTCTTC. This encodes CASRANYNEQFF.